Sequencing of this TCR beta chain was carried out in a study of CD8+CD57+ T cells in acquired aplastic anemia. Template material for TCR beta VDJ and CDR3 profiling consisted of genomic DNA. TCRdb reanalysed the reads using MiXCR and keeps one entry per CDR3 protein. The sample has some 410,000 distinct CDR3 sequences; roughly 64% are singletons. Trimming took 0 bases from V and 11 from J, leaving 13 bases between them. Looked up from germline, CDR1 is DFQATT and CDR2 is SNEGSKA (reference sequence). CDR3 length: 13 residues. This TCR was sampled from a human donor in good health, serving as a control. V usage is TRBV20-1 and J usage is TRBJ2-2, with D perhaps TRBD1 (5 bases). The sample consisted of sorted CD4+, CD8+, or CD8+CD57+ T cells (not recorded which) from PBMCs. The CDR3 DNA sequence: TGCAGTGCTAGAGACCGGACACCAGAAGAGCTGTTTTTT. The encoded protein is CSARDRTPEELFF.